The 25 T cell receptor beta chains in this list originate from one sample, sequenced in a study of blood T cell repertoires in COVID-19. Method: immunoSEQ multiplex PCR; TCRdb's copy keeps in-frame clones and lacks some. The data contain around 100,000 clones, around 86% of them seen just once; the ten biggest clones take up roughly 4.5%. Sample: peripheral blood. These receptors were taken from a woman at least 80 years old with acute or convalescent COVID-19.

This clone occurred once. This chain uses TRBV19 with TRBJ1-4; the match to TRBD1 covers 8 bases. Germline V CDR1 and CDR2: LNHDA, SQIVND (reference sequence). This CDR3 spans 13 amino acids. V lost 8 bases, J lost 5 bases, and 4 bases stayed unmatched. This CDR3 is CASRTGQNEKLFF. In nucleotides, the CDR3 is TGTGCCAGTCGGACAGGGCAGAATGAAAAACTGTTTTTT.

This chain joins TRBV14 and TRBJ2-6; a possible D gene is TRBD2 (6 bases). Germline CDR1 and CDR2: SGHDN and FVKESK. Trimming took 9 bases from V and 0 from J, leaving 12 bases between them. The CDR3 runs 15 residues. The CDR3 loop is CASAAGNSGANVLTF. In nucleotides, the CDR3 is TGTGCCAGTGCGGCGGGAAACTCTGGGGCCAACGTCCTGACTTTC.

The chain has TRBV19 and TRBJ1-5, with 7 bases aligning to TRBD1. V shed 5 bases and J 3 bases; nucleotides not matched to a gene: 10. The CDR3 contains 16 residues. Germline loops: CDR1 LNHDA, CDR2 SQIVND (reference sequence). CDR3 DNA: TGTGCCAGTAGTGGAAAGGGACAGCGTTACAATCAGCCCCAGCATTTT. Translating it yields CASSGKGQRYNQPQHF.

This chain joins TRBV3-1 (or the pseudogene TRBV3-2) and TRBJ2-1; possibly TRBD1 for D (6 bases). The CDR3 loop spans 15 amino acids. Per the germline V gene, CDR1 is LGHDT and CDR2 is YNNKEL (reference sequence). The germline V and J ends were trimmed by 1 base and 3 bases, with 10 bases remaining between them. The CDR3 DNA sequence: TGTGCCAGCAGCCAAGGAAAACAGGGCTACAATGAGCAGTTCTTC. Amino acid sequence: CASSQGKQGYNEQFF.

A single count supports this clone. The chain combines TRBV5-1 with TRBJ2-1; D is ambiguous. With 0 bases removed from V and 7 bases from J, the gap between germline ends came to 14 bases. CDR1 is SGHRS and CDR2 is YFSETQ in the germline V gene. CDR3 length: 15 amino acids. CDR3 coding DNA: TGCGCCAGCAGCTTGGGATCTTCGCGGAGAAATGAGCAGTTCTTC. It translates to CASSLGSSRRNEQFF.

Relative to its sample, this clone is medium-sized (0.01 to 0.1%). The chain combines TRBV6-5 with TRBJ2-1; 7 bases fit TRBD2. This CDR3 contains 15 residues. Germline CDR1 MNHEY, CDR2 SVGAGI. Trimming cost V 2 bases and J 8 bases; bases outside gene matches: 9. The CDR3 region has the DNA TGTGCCAGCAGTTACCTTCGCGGGAGAAGGGATGAGCAGTTCTTC. Amino acids: CASSYLRGRRDEQFF.

The chain joins TRBV5-4 to TRBJ1-1; 10 positions match TRBD1. CDR3 length equals 17 residues. V was pared by 3 bases and J by 4 bases, with 12 bases of the junction left unmatched. CDR1 is SGHNT, CDR2 YYREEE, per germline (reference sequence). CDR3 sequence (DNA): TGTGCCAGCAGCTCTGGGCCGGGACAGGGGCTTGGCACTGAAGCTTTCTTT. Protein product: CASSSGPGQGLGTEAFF.

The chain uses TRBV19 and TRBJ2-5, with 8 bases identical to TRBD2. This CDR3 comprises 12 residues. Germline CDR1 LNHDA, CDR2 SQIVND (reference sequence). V lost 11 bases to trimming and J lost 5 bases; unmatched junction nucleotides: 7. CDR3 protein: CASGGAGETQYF. The CDR3 bases are TGTGCCTCCGGGGGGGCTGGGGAGACCCAGTACTTC.

This clone came up once. This CDR3 is also generated by other DNA sequences in the sample. The V gene is TRBV27, the J gene TRBJ1-3, with D maybe TRBD1 (5 bases). CDR3 length equals 15 residues. CDR1 and CDR2 from the germline V gene are MNHEY and SMNVEV (reference sequence). Trimming removed 6 bases from V and 0 bases from J, with 12 bases in between. The CDR3 nucleotides read TGTGCCAGCAGAAGAACAGGAGACTCTGGAAACACCATATATTTT. Translated, it gives CASRRTGDSGNTIYF.

This clone was seen a handful of times. This chain joins TRBV20-1 and TRBJ2-5, with 10 bases matching TRBD2. The germline V gene has CDR1 DFQATT and CDR2 SNEGSKA (reference sequence). CDR3 length equals 14 residues. The trim removed 3 bases at V and 7 bases at J, leaving 8 bases unmatched. CDR3 DNA: TGCAGTGCTAGTCCAGCGGGGGGGATTGGGACCCAGTACTTC. Protein product: CSASPAGGIGTQYF.

The rearrangement links TRBV7-2 to TRBJ1-1; D is uncertain. The CDR3 extends over 12 amino acids. CDR1 is SGHTA, CDR2 FQGNSA, per germline. Trimming removed 1 base from V and 7 bases from J, with 7 bases in between. The CDR3 loop is CASSLGGYEAFF. CDR3 coding DNA: TGTGCCAGCAGCTTAGGAGGGTATGAAGCTTTCTTT.

This chain joins TRBV5-4 and TRBJ1-2; tentatively, D is TRBD1 (5 bases). This CDR3 comprises 14 residues. From germline, CDR1 is SGHNT and CDR2 YYREEE (reference sequence). V lost 1 base and J 4 bases, leaving 11 bases between the germline ends. This chain's CDR3 is CASSLYGASYGYTF. CDR3 DNA: TGTGCCAGCAGCTTGTATGGGGCGAGCTATGGCTACACCTTC.

The genes are TRBV9 and TRBJ2-1, with TRBD2 as a possible D gene (7 bases). The V and J ends lost 0 bases and 7 bases respectively, with 23 bases between them. Per the germline V gene, CDR1 is SGDLS and CDR2 is YYNGEE. CDR3 size: 18 residues. The CDR3 here is CASSVGVGSGGLRNEQFF. CDR3 sequence (DNA): TGTGCCAGCAGCGTAGGGGTGGGGTCGGGGGGCCTCCGAAATGAGCAGTTCTTC.

The rearrangement links TRBV5-1 to TRBJ1-2; D might be TRBD1 (5 bases). Germline loops: CDR1 SGHRS, CDR2 YFSETQ. Trimming took off 4 bases at V and 8 bases at J, with 15 bases between the two ends. This CDR3 has 13 residues. The CDR3, as DNA: TGCGCCAGCAGCCCGGAGGGGCCTAGGGGCTACACCTTC. Amino acid sequence: CASSPEGPRGYTF.

The J gene is TRBJ2-3, the V gene TRBV7-3; 9 bases map to TRBD2. V shed 10 bases, J shed 6 bases, and the junction held 14 bases outside the gene matches. Germline V lookup: CDR1 SGHTA, CDR2 FQGTGA. This CDR3 is built from 15 residues. The CDR3 DNA sequence: TGTGCCACCTGTGGCGGGGGGGCCTCTAGGGATACGCAGTATTTT. It yields the protein CATCGGGASRDTQYF. Full variable domain (rest looked up from reference TRBV7-3 and TRBJ2-3): GAGVSQTPSNKVTEKGKYVELRCDPISGHTALYWYRQSLGQGPEFLIYFQGTGAADDSGLPNDRFFAVRPEGSVSTLKIQRTERGDSAVYLCATCGGGASRDTQYFGPGTRLTVL.

This rearrangement joins TRBV9 to TRBJ1-1, with a tentative D call TRBD1 (5 bases). This CDR3 is 15 amino acids long. V was shortened by 0 bases and J by 5 bases, with 14 bases between the two germline ends. CDR1 is SGDLS and CDR2 is YYNGEE in the germline V gene. CDR3 nucleotides: TGTGCCAGCAGCGTAGGGGGATTCCAGGGAACTGAAGCTTTCTTT. Translated: CASSVGGFQGTEAFF.

The rearrangement links TRBV6-2 or TRBV6-3 to TRBJ1-5; D call uncertain. Germline CDR1 reads MNHEY; CDR2 reads SVGEGT. V gave up 7 bases and J gave up 1 base, with 11 bases separating them. The CDR3 contains 14 residues. The CDR3 DNA reads as TGTGCCAGCACCCCCGGCGGGAGCAATCAGCCCCAGCATTTT. Its protein product is CASTPGGSNQPQHF.

This clone appeared once. The V call is TRBV19, the J call TRBJ1-5, with D possibly being TRBD1 (6 bases). This CDR3 is 14 amino acids long. Trimming removed 6 bases from V and 1 base from J, with 10 bases in between. Germline V gene sequence: CDR1 LNHDA, CDR2 SQIVND (reference sequence). CDR3 sequence: CASRGGLSNQPQHF. The CDR3 DNA reads as TGTGCCAGTAGAGGGGGACTAAGCAATCAGCCCCAGCATTTT.

This chain uses TRBV6-5 with TRBJ2-4; D gene uncertain. The germline V and J ends were trimmed by 8 bases and 5 bases, with 10 bases remaining between them. The CDR3 sequence is 12 residues long. The germline gives CDR1 MNHEY, CDR2 SVGAGI. CDR3 sequence: CASEPTENIQYF. CDR3 DNA: TGTGCCAGCGAACCCACGGAAAACATTCAGTACTTC.

This CDR3 is CASKEGLPYGYTF. The CDR3 DNA reads as TGTGCCAGCAAGGAAGGACTCCCCTATGGCTACACCTTC. The V call is TRBV6-5, the J call TRBJ1-2, with D hard to call. V lost 7 bases and J 4 bases, leaving 13 bases between the germline ends. The CDR3 is 13 amino acids. Germline lookup yields CDR1 MNHEY and CDR2 SVGAGI.

In regard to this clone: One junction end does not reproduce the germline sequence, and a read error may be involved. The chain joins TRBV3-1 (or the pseudogene TRBV3-2) to TRBJ2-2; 10 positions agree with TRBD2. CDR3 size: 16 residues. Germline V lookup: CDR1 LGHDT, CDR2 YNNKEL (reference sequence). The CDR3 DNA follows: TGTGCCAGCACCCAAGCGGGACTAGCGACGAGCGGGGAGCTGTTTTTT. As protein: CASTQAGLATSGELFF.

Here the CDR3 reads CASSLYQGAREKLFF. CDR3 in DNA: TGTGCCAGCAGCTTATATCAGGGGGCGCGTGAAAAACTGTTTTTT. The genes are TRBV11-2 and TRBJ1-4; the match to TRBD1 covers 8 bases. In germline, CDR1 is SGHAT, CDR2 FQNNGV. This CDR3 region has 15 residues. Losses at the gene ends were 2 bases for V and 7 bases for J; bases not matched to a gene: 6. The complete variable domain, with remaining parts taken from reference TRBV11-2 and TRBJ1-4, reads EAGVAQSPRYKIIEKRQSVAFWCNPISGHATLYWYQQILGQGPKLLIQFQNNGVVDDSQLPKDRFSAERLKGVDSTLKIQPAKLEDSAVYLCASSLYQGAREKLFFGSGTQLSVL.

This clone was counted between two and nine times. The V and J genes are TRBV3-1 (or the pseudogene TRBV3-2) and TRBJ2-3, with a possible D match to TRBD2 (6 bases). CDR3 length equals 14 residues. The germline gives CDR1 LGHDT, CDR2 YNNKEL (reference sequence). Trimming took 5 bases from V and 2 from J, leaving 11 bases between them. The CDR3 here is CASSSLRDTDTQYF. The CDR3 region has the DNA TGTGCCAGCAGCTCTCTGCGGGACACAGATACGCAGTATTTT.

The rearrangement joins TRBV3-1 (or the pseudogene TRBV3-2) to TRBJ2-6; D unresolved. Trimming shortened V by 3 bases and J by 0 bases, and 12 bases separated the two germline ends. The CDR3 is 17 amino acids. Germline V gene lookup returns CDR1 LGHDT and CDR2 YNNKEL (reference sequence). The CDR3 here is CASSHRPVYSGANVLTF. The CDR3 DNA sequence: TGTGCCAGCAGCCACAGGCCGGTTTACTCTGGGGCCAACGTCCTGACTTTC.

The chain is built from TRBV29-1 and TRBJ2-7, with 8 bases matching TRBD2. The junction had 8 bases not matched to a gene; V was cut back by 7 bases and J by 6 bases. This CDR3 has 12 amino acids. Germline values: CDR1 SQVTM, CDR2 ANQGSEA. The CDR3 DNA sequence: TGCAGCGCGTCGGGAGGGCGAGCCGAGCAGTACTTC. It codes for CSASGGRAEQYF.